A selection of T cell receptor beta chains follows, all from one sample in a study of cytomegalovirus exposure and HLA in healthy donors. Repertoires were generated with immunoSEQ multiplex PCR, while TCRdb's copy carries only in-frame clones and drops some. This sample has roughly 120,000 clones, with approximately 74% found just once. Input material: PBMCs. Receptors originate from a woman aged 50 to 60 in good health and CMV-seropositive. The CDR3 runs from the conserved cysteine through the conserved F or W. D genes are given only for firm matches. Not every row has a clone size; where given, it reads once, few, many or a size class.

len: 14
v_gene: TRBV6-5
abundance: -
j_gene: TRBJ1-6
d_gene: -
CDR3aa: CASRLREHNSPLHF
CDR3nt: TGTGCCAGCAGACTCCGGGAACATAATTCACCCCTCCACTTT

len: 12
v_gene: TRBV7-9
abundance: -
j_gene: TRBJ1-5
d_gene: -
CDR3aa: CASSLPDQPQHF
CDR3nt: TGTGCCAGCAGCTTGCCGGATCAGCCCCAGCATTTT

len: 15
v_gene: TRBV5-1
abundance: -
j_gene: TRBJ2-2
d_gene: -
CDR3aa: CASRQGSGNTGELFF
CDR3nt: TGCGCCAGCAGGCAGGGATCTGGGAACACCGGGGAGCTGTTTTTT

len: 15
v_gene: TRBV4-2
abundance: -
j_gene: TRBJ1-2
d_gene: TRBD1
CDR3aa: CASSQDSTGPDGYTF
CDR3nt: TGTGCCAGCAGCCAAGATTCGACAGGGCCGGATGGCTACACCTTC

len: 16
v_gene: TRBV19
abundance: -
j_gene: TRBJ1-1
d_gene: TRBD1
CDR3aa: CASSVGVRTGQTEAFF
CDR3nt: TGTGCCAGTAGTGTAGGAGTCCGGACAGGGCAAACTGAAGCTTTCTTT

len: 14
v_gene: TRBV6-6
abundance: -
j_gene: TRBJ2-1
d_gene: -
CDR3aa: CASSYGQEVNEQFF
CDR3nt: TGTGCCAGCAGTTATGGGCAGGAGGTGAATGAGCAGTTCTTC

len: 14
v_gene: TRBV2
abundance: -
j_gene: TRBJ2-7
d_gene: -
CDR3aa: CASSPLAGAGEQYF
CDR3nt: TGTGCCAGCAGTCCCTTGGCAGGGGCGGGCGAGCAGTACTTC

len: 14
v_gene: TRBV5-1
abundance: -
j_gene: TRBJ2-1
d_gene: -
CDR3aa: CASSLGGLVDEQFF
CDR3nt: TGCGCCAGCAGCTTAGGGGGTTTGGTGGATGAGCAGTTCTTC

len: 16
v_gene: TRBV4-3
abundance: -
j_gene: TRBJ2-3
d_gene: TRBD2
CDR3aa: CASSPTGGSTTDTQYF
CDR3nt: TGCGCCAGCAGCCCCACGGGGGGGTCCACGACAGATACGCAGTATTTT

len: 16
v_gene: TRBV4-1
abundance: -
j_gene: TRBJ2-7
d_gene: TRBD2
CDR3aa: CASSQAMSSGFYEQYF
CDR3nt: TGCGCCAGCAGCCAAGCTATGTCTAGCGGGTTCTACGAGCAGTACTTC

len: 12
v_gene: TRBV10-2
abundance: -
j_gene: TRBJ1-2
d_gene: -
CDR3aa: CASSETSGGYTF
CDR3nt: TGCGCCAGCAGTGAGACCTCCGGGGGCTACACCTTC

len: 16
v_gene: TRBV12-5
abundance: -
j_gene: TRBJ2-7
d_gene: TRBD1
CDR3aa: CASGDLGTAISYEQYF
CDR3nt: TGTGCTAGTGGTGACTTAGGGACAGCCATCTCCTACGAGCAGTACTTC

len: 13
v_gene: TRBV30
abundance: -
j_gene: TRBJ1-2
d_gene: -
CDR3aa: CAWSPGANYGYTF
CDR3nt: TGTGCCTGGAGTCCTGGAGCGAACTATGGCTACACCTTC

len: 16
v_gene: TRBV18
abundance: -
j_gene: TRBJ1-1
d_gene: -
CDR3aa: CASSHHIAEGYTEAFF
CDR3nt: TGTGCCAGCTCACACCACATTGCGGAGGGATACACTGAAGCTTTCTTT

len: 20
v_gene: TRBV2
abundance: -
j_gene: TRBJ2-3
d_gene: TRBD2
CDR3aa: CASSGDLETSGSQISDTQYF
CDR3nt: TGTGCCAGCAGTGGAGATCTCGAGACTAGCGGGAGCCAGATAAGCGATACGCAGTATTTT

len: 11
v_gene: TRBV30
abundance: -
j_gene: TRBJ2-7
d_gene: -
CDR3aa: CAWSSSYEQYF
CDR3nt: TGTGCCTGGAGTTCGAGCTACGAGCAGTACTTC

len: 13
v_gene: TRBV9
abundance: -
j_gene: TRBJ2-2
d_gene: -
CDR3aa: CASTQGNTGELFF
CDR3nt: TGTGCCAGCACCCAGGGGAACACCGGGGAGCTGTTTTTT

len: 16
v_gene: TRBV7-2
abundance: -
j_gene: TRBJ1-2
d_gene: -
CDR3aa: CASSLDWPGRNYGYTF
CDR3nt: TGTGCCAGCAGCTTAGACTGGCCAGGGAGGAACTATGGCTACACCTTC

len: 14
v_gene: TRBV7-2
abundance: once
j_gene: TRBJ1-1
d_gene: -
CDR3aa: CASSPGTYNTEAFF
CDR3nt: TGTGCCAGCAGCCCCGGGACATACAACACTGAAGCTTTCTTT

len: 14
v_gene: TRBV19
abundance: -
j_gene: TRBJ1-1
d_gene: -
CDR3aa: CASSTTGVNTEAFF
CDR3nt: TGTGCCAGTAGTACGACAGGCGTGAACACTGAAGCTTTCTTT

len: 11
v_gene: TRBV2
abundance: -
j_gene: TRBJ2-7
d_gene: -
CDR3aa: CASRSSYEQYF
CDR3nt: TGTGCCAGCAGGAGCTCCTACGAGCAGTACTTC

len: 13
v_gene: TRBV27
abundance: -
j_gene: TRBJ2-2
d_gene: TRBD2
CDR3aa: CASSLREVGELFF
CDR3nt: TGTGCCAGCAGTCTACGGGAGGTCGGGGAGCTGTTTTTT

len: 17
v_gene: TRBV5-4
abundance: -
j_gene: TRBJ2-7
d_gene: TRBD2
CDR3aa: CASSLFGTTAALDEQYF
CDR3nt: TGTGCCAGCAGCTTGTTTGGGACTACCGCGGCCTTGGACGAGCAGTACTTC

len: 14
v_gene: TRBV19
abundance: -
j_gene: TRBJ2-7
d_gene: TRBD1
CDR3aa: CASSPREQGYEQYF
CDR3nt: TGTGCCAGTAGTCCGCGAGAACAGGGGTACGAGCAGTACTTC

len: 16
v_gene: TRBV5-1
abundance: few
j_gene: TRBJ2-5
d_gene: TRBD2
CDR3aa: CASGTSGGPGGETQYF
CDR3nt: TGCGCCAGCGGAACTAGCGGGGGACCCGGTGGGGAGACCCAGTACTTC

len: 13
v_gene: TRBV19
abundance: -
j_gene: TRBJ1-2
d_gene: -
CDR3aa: CASSNREGYGYTF
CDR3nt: TGTGCCAGTAGTAACAGGGAAGGCTATGGCTACACCTTC

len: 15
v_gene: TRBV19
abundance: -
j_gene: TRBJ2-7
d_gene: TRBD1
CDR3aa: CASSQQGSSSYEQYF
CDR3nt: TGTGCCAGTAGTCAACAGGGGAGCAGCTCCTACGAGCAGTACTTC

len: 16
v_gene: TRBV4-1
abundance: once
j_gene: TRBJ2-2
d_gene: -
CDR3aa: CASSQERVAITGELFF
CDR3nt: TGCGCCAGCAGCCAAGAGAGGGTAGCGATCACCGGGGAGCTGTTTTTT

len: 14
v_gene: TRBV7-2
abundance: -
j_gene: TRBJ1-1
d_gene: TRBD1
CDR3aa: CASSRGTGRTEAFF
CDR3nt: TGTGCCAGCAGCCGGGGGACAGGAAGGACTGAAGCTTTCTTT

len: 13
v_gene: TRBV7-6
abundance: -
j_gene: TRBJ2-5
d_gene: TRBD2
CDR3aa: CAWGGVPGETQYF
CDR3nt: TGTGCCTGGGGGGGAGTCCCTGGGGAGACCCAGTACTTC

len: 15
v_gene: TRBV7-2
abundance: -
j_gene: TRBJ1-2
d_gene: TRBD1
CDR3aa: CASSYPGQGTLGYTF
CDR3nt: TGTGCCAGCAGCTATCCGGGACAGGGAACGCTTGGCTACACCTTC

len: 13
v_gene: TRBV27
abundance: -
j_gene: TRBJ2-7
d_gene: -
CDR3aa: CASKPPGIAKQYF
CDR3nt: TGTGCCAGCAAACCGCCGGGAATCGCAAAGCAGTACTTC

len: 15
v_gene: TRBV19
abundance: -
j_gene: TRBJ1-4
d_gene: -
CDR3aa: CASKSTDRSNEKLFF
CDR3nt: TGTGCCAGTAAATCGACGGACAGATCTAATGAAAAACTGTTTTTT

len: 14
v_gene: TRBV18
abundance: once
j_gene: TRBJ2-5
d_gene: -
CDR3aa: CASSPPDTQETQYF
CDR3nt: TGTGCCAGCTCACCCCCGGACACTCAAGAGACCCAGTACTTC

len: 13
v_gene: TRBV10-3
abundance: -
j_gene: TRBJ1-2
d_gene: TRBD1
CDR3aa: CAISGTGEGGYTF
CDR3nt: TGTGCCATCAGTGGAACAGGGGAAGGGGGCTACACCTTC

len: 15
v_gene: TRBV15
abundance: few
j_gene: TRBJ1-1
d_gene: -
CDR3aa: CATSRDTKGGTEAFF
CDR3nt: TGTGCCACCAGCAGGGATACAAAGGGAGGGACTGAAGCTTTCTTT

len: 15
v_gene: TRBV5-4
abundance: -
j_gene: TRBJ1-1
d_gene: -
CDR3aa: CASSLEAGMNTEAFF
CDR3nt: TGTGCCAGCAGCTTGGAGGCAGGCATGAACACTGAAGCTTTCTTT

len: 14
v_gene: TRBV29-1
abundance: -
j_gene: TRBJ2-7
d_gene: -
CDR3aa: CSVEGWTGTYEQYF
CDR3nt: TGCAGCGTGGAGGGATGGACGGGCACCTACGAGCAGTACTTC

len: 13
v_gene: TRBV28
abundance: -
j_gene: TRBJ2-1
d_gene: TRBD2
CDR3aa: CASRSGSGNEQFF
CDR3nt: TGTGCCAGCAGGAGCGGGAGTGGCAATGAGCAGTTCTTC

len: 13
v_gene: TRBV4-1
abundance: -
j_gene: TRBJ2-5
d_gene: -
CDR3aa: CASSPRDQETQYF
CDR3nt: TGCGCCAGCAGCCCCAGGGATCAAGAGACCCAGTACTTC

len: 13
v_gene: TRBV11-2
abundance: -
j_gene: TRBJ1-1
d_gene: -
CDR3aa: CASSLDQDSEAFF
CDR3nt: TGTGCCAGCAGCTTAGATCAGGACAGCGAAGCTTTCTTT

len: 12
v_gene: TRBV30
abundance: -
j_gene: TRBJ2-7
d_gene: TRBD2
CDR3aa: CAWGLAGVKQYF
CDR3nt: TGTGCCTGGGGACTAGCGGGAGTGAAGCAGTACTTC

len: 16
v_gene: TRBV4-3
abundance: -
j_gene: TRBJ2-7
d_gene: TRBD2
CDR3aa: CASSLTSGRASIEQYF
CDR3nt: TGCGCCAGCAGCCTGACTAGCGGGAGGGCCTCGATCGAGCAGTACTTC

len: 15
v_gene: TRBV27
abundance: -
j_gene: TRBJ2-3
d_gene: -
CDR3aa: CASSLWGDGTDTQYF
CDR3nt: TGTGCCAGCAGTTTATGGGGGGACGGTACAGATACGCAGTATTTT

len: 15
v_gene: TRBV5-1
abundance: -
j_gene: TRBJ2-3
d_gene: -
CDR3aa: CASSLEGRGTDTQYF
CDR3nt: TGCGCCAGCAGCTTGGAAGGGAGAGGCACAGATACGCAGTATTTT

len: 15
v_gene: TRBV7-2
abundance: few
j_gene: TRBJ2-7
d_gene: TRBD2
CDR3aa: CASSFGSGSINEQYF
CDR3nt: TGTGCCAGCAGCTTTGGGAGCGGGAGCATTAACGAGCAGTACTTC

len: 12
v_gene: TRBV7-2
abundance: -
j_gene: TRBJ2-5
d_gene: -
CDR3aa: CASSKPGETQYF
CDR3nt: TGTGCCAGTAGTAAGCCCGGAGAGACCCAGTACTTC

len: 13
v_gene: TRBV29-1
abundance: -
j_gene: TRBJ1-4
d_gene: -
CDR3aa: CSVVPGVNEKLFF
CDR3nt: TGCAGCGTTGTCCCCGGGGTTAATGAAAAACTGTTTTTT

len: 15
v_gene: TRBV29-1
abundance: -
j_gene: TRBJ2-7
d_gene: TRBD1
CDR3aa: CSVEDRGTGTYEQYF
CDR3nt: TGCAGCGTTGAAGATCGGGGGACAGGGACCTACGAGCAGTACTTC

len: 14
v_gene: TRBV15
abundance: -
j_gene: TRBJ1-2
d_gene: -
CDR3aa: CATSRDRANYGYTF
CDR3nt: TGTGCCACCAGCAGAGATCGGGCTAACTATGGCTACACCTTC

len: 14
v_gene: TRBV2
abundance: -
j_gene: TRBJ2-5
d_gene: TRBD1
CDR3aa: CARMDRGSQETQYF
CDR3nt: TGTGCCAGAATGGACAGGGGCTCGCAAGAGACCCAGTACTTC

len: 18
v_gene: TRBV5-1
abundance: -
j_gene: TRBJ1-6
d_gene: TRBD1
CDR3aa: CASSLEWTGSSYNSPLHF
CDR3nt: TGCGCCAGCAGCTTGGAATGGACAGGGAGCTCCTATAATTCACCCCTCCACTTT

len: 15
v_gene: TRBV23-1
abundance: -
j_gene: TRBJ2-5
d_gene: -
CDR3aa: CASSQPGSSGETQYF
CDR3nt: TGCGCCAGCAGTCAACCCGGGTCATCGGGAGAGACCCAGTACTTC

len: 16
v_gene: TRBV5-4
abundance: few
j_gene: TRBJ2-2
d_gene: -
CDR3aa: CASSLDSTLNTGELFF
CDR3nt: TGTGCCAGCAGCTTGGACAGCACCTTGAACACCGGGGAGCTGTTTTTT

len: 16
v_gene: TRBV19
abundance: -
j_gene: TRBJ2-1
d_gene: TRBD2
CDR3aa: CASSAARLAGPNEQFF
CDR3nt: TGTGCCAGTAGCGCGGCACGGCTAGCGGGACCCAATGAGCAGTTCTTC

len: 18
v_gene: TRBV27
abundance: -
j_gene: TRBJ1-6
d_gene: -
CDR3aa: CASSLSRQWSSYNSPLHF
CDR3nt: TGTGCCAGCAGTTTATCGCGTCAATGGAGCTCCTATAATTCACCCCTCCACTTT

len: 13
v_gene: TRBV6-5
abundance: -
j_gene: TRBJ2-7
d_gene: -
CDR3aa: CASSYTPLGEQYF
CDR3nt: TGTGCCAGCAGTTACACCCCACTCGGCGAGCAGTACTTC